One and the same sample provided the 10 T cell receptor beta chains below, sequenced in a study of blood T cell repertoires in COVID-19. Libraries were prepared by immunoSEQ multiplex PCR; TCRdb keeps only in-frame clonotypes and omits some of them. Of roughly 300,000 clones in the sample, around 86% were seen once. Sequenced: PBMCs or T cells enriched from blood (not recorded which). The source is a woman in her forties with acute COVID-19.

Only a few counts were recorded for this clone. In nucleotides, the CDR3 is TGTGCCAGCTCACCCGAGAGAGCTGGCGGGCAGTCCTATGGCTACACCTTC. This codes for CASSPERAGGQSYGYTF. This rearrangement joins TRBV18 to TRBJ1-2; no firm D call. The germline CDR1 and CDR2 sequences are KGHSH and LQKENI. V was pared by 3 bases and J by 4 bases, with 21 bases between. The CDR3 contains 17 residues.

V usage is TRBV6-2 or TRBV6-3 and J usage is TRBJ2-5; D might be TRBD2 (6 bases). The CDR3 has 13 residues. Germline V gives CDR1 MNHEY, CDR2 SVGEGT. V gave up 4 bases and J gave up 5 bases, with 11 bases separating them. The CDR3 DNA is TGTGCCAGCAGTTCAGGACTAATGGAGACCCAGTACTTC. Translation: CASSSGLMETQYF.

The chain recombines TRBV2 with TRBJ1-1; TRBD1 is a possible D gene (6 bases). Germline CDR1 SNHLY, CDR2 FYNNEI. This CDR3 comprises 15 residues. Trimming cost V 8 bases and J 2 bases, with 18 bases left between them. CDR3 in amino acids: CASSLEQGTNTEAFF. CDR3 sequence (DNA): TGTGCCAGCTCACTCGAACAGGGAACAAACACTGAAGCTTTCTTT. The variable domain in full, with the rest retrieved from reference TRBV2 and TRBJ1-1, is EPEVTQTPSHQVTQMGQEVILRCVPISNHLYFYWYRQILGQKVEFLVSFYNNEISEKSEIFDDQFSVERPDGSNFTLKIRSTKLEDSAMYFCASSLEQGTNTEAFFGQGTRLTVV.

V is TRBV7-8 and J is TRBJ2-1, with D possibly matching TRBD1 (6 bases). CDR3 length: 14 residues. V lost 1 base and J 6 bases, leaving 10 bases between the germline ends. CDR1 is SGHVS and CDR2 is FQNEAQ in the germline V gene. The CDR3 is CASSLGTGRNEQFF. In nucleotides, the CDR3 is TGTGCCAGCAGCTTAGGAACAGGGCGCAATGAGCAGTTCTTC.

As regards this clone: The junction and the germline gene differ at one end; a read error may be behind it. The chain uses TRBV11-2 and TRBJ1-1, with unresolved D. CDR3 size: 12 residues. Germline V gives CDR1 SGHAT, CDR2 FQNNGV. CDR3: CASSLDEGGAFF. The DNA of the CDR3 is TGTGCCAGCAGCCTAGACGAGGGAGGTGCTTTCTTT.

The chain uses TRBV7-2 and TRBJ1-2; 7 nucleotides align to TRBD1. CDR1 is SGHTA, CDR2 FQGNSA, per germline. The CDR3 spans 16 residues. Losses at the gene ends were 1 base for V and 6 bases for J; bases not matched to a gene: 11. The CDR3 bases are TGTGCCAGCAGCTTAGGGTTTTTCCCAGGGGGTAATGGCTACACCTTC. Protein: CASSLGFFPGGNGYTF.

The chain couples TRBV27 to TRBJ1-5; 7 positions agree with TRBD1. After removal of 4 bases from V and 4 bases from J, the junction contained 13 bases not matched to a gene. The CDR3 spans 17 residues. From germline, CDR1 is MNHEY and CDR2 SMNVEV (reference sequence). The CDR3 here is CASSSYPPGTVNQPQHF. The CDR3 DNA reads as TGTGCCAGCAGTTCATATCCCCCCGGGACAGTTAATCAGCCCCAGCATTTT.

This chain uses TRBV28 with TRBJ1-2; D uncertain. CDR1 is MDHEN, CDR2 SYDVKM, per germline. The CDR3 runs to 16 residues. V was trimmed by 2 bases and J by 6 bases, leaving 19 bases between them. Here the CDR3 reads CASSLHGVPSGDGYTF. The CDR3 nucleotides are TGTGCCAGCAGTTTACATGGGGTGCCATCCGGGGATGGCTACACCTTC.

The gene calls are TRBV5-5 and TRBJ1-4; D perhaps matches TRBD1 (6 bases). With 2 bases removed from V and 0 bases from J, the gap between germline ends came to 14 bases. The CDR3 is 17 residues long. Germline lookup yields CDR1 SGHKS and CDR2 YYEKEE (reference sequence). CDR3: CASSFSGGASTNEKLFF. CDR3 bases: TGTGCCAGCAGCTTTTCGGGGGGCGCGTCAACTAATGAAAAACTGTTTTTT.

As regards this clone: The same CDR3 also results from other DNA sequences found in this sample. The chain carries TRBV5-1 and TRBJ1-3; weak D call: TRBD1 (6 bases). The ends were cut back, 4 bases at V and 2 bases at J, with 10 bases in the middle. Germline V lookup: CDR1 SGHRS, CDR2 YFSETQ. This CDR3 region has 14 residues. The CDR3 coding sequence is TGCGCCAGCAGCGGGGGGGACACTGGAAACACCATATATTTT. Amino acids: CASSGGDTGNTIYF.